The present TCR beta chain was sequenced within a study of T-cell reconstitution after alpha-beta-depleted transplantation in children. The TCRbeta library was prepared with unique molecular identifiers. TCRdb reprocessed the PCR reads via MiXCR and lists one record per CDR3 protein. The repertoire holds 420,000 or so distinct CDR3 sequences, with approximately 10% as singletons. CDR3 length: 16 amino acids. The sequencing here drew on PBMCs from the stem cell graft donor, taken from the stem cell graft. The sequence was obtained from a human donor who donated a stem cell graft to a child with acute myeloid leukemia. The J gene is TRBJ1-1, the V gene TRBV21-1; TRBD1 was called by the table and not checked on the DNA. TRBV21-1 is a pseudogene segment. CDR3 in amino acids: CASSKTGDGSNTEAFF. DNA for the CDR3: TGTGCCAGCAGCAAAACCGGGGACGGATCGAACACTGAAGCTTTCTTT.